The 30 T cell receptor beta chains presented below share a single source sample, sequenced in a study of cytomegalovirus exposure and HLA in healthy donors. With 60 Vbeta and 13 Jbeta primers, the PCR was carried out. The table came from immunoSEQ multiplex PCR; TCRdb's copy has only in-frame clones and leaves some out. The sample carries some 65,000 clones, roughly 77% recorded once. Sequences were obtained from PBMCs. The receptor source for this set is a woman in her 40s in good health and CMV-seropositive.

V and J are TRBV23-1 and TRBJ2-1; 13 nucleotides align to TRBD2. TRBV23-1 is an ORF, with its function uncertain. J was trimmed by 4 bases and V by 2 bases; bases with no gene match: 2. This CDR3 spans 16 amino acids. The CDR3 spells CASSQRTSGRYNEQFF. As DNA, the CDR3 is TGCGCCAGCAGTCAACGGACTAGCGGGAGATACAATGAGCAGTTCTTC.

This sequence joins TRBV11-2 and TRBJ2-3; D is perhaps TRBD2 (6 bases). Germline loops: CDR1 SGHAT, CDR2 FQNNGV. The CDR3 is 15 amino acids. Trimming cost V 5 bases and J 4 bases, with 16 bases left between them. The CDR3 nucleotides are TGTGCCAGCAGCCCCCTAACTAGCAGCCCAGATACGCAGTATTTT. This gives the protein CASSPLTSSPDTQYF.

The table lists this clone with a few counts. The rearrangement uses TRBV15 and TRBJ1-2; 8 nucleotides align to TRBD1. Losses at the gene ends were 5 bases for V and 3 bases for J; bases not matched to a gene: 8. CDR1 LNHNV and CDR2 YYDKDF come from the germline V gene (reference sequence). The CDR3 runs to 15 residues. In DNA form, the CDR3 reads TGTGCCACCAGCCCTCGGACAGGGTTTGACTATGGCTACACCTTC. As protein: CATSPRTGFDYGYTF.

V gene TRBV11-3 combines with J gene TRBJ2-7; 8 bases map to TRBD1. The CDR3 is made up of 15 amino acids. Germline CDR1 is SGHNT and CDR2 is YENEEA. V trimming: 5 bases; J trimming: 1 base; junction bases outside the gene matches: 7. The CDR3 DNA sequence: TGTGCCAGCAGCCGCGGACAGGGAGAGTCCTACGAGCAGTACTTC. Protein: CASSRGQGESYEQYF.

The CDR3 nucleotides read TGTGCTAGTGCGGGGAATAGCAATCAGCCCCAGCATTTT. Amino acids: CASAGNSNQPQHF. The chain joins TRBV12-5 to TRBJ1-5; D uncertain. In germline, CDR1 is LGHNT, CDR2 FRNRAP. V was shortened by 7 bases and J by 0 bases, with 7 bases between the two germline ends. This CDR3 has 13 amino acids.

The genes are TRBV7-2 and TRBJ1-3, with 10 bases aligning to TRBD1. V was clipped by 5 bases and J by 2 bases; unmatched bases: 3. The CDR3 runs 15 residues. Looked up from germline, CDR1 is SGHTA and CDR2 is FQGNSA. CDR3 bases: TGTGCCAGCAGCCCGGGGACAGGGGCTGGAAACACCATATATTTT. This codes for CASSPGTGAGNTIYF.

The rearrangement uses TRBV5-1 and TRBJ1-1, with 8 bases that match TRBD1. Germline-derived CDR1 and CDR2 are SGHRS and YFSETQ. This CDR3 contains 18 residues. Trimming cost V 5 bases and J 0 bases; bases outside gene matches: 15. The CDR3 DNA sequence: TGCGCCAGCAGGAGAGGGGACAGGATGGGGTTAATGAACACTGAAGCTTTCTTT. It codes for CASRRGDRMGLMNTEAFF.

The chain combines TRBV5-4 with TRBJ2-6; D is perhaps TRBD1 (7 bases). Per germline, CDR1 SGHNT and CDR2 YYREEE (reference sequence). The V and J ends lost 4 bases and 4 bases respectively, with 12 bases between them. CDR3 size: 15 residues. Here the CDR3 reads CASSEAGQGANVLTF. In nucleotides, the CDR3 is TGTGCCAGCAGCGAGGCGGGACAGGGGGCCAACGTCCTGACTTTC.

The CDR3 region is CASSSGGEQPQHF. CDR3 nucleotides: TGCGCCAGCAGCTCAGGGGGCGAACAGCCCCAGCATTTT. This chain links TRBV5-1 with TRBJ1-5; 8 positions agree with TRBD1. With 3 bases clipped from V and 7 bases from J, the junction kept 3 bases outside the gene matches. The germline CDR1 and CDR2 sequences are SGHRS and YFSETQ. This CDR3 has 13 amino acids.

CDR3 nucleotide sequence: TGCGCCAGCAGCTTAGGATCAGGGGGCGGTTCCTATAATTCACCCCTCCACTTT. Protein: CASSLGSGGGSYNSPLHF. The rearrangement links TRBV5-1 to TRBJ1-6; TRBD1 aligns across 8 bases. Germline V lookup: CDR1 SGHRS, CDR2 YFSETQ. J was trimmed by 1 base and V by 2 bases; bases with no gene match: 8. The CDR3 runs 18 residues.

This CDR3 is CAISESGQGSGYTF. CDR3 nucleotides: TGTGCCATCAGTGAGTCGGGGCAGGGGTCAGGCTACACCTTC. The chain recombines TRBV10-3 with TRBJ1-2; possible D gene TRBD1, 6 bases. The CDR3 is 14 residues long. The germline V gene has CDR1 ENHRY and CDR2 SYGVKD. Deletions cut 0 bases from V and 8 bases from J, with 13 bases between.

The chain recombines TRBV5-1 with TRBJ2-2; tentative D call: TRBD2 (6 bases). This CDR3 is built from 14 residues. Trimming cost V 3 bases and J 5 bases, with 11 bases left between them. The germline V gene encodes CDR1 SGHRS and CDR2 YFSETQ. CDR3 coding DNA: TGCGCCAGCAGCTCGCTTGGGACTACCGGGGAGCTGTTTTTT. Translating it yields CASSSLGTTGELFF.

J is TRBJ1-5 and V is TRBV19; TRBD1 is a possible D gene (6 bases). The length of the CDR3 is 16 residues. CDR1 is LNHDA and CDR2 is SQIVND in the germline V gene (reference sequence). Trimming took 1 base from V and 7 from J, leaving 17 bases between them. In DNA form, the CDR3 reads TGTGCCAGTAGTATAGGGTGGACAGCCTCGAGACAGCCCCAGCATTTT. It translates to CASSIGWTASRQPQHF.

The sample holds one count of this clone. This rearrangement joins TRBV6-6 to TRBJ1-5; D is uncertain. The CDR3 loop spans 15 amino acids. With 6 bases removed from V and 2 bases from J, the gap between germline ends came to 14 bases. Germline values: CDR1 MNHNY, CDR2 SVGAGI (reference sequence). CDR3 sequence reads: CASRRPEVGNQPQHF. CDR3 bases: TGTGCCAGCAGAAGACCCGAGGTCGGCAATCAGCCCCAGCATTTT.

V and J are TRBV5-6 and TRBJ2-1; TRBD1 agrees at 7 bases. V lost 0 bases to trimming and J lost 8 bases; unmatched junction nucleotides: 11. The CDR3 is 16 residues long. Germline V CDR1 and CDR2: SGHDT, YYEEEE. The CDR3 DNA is TGTGCCAGCAGCTTGGCCCTGACAGGGCACACCGATGAGCAGTTCTTC. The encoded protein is CASSLALTGHTDEQFF.

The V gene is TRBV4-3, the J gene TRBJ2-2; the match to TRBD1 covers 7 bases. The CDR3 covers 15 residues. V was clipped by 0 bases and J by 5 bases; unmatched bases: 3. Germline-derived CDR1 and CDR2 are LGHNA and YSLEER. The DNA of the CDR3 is TGCGCCAGCAGCCAAGAAAACAGGGGAACCGGGGAGCTGTTTTTT. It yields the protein CASSQENRGTGELFF.

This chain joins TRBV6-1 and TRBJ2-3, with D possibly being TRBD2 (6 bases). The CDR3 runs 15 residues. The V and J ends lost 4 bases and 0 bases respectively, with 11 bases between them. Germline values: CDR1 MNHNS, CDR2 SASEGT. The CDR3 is CASSGRRDSTDTQYF. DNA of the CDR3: TGTGCCAGCAGTGGTAGGCGGGACAGCACAGATACGCAGTATTTT.

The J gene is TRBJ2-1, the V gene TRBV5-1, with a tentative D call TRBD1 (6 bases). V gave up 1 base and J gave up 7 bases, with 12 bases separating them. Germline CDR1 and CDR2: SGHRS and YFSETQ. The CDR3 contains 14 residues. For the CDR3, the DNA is TGCGCCAGCAGCTTGCAGGACAGTAGAAATGAGCAGTTCTTC. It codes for CASSLQDSRNEQFF. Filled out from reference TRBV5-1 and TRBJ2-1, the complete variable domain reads KAGVTQTPRYLIKTRGQQVTLSCSPISGHRSVSWYQQTPGQGLQFLFEYFSETQRNKGNFPGRFSGRQFSNSRSEMNVSTLELGDSALYLCASSLQDSRNEQFFGPGTRLTVL.

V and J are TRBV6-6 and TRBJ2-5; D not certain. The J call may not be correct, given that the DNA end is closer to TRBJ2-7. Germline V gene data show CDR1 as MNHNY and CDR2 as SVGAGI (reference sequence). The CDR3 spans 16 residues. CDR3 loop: CASSYSRQAQSYEQYF. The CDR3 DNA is TGTGCCAGCAGTTACTCGAGGCAAGCCCAATCCTACGAGCAGTACTTC.

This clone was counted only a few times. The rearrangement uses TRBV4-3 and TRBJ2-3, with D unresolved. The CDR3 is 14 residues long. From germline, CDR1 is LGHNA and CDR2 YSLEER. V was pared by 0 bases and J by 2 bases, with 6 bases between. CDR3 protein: CASSQEAFTDTQYF. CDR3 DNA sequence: TGCGCCAGCAGCCAAGAGGCCTTCACAGATACGCAGTATTTT.

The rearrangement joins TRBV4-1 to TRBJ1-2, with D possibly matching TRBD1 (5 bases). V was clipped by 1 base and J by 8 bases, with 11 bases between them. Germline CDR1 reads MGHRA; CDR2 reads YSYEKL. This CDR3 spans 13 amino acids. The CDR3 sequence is CASSQGEGTGYTF. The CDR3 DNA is TGCGCCAGCAGCCAAGGGGAGGGGACGGGCTACACCTTC.

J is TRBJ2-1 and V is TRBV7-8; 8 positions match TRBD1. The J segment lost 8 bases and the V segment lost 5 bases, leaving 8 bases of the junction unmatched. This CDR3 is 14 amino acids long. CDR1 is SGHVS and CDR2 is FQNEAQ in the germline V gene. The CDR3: CASSVDRGWDEQFF. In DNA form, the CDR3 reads TGTGCCAGCAGCGTAGACAGGGGTTGGGATGAGCAGTTCTTC. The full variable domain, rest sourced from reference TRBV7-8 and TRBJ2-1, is GAGVSQSPRYKVAKRGQDVALRCDPISGHVSLFWYQQALGQGPEFLTYFQNEAQLDKSGLPSDRFFAERPEGSVSTLKIQRTQQEDSAVYLCASSVDRGWDEQFFGPGTRLTVL.

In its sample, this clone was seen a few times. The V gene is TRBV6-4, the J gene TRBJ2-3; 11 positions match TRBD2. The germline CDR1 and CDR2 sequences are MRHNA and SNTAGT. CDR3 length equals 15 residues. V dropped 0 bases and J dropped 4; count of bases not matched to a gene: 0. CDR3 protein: CASSDSSGGADTQYF. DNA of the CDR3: TGTGCCAGCAGTGACTCTAGCGGGGGGGCAGATACGCAGTATTTT.

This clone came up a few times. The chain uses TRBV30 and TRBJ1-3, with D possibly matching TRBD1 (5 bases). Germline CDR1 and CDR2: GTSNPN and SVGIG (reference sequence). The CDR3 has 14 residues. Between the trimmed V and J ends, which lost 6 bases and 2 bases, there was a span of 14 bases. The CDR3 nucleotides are TGTGCCTGCCAGGTTGGGGCAGCTGGAAACACCATATATTTT. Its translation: CACQVGAAGNTIYF. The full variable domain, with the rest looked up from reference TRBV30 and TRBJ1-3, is SQTIHQWPATLVQPVGSPLSLECTVEGTSNPNLYWYRQAAGRGLQLLFYSVGIGQISSEVPQNLSASRPQDRQFILSSKKLLLSDSGFYLCACQVGAAGNTIYFGEGSWLTVV.

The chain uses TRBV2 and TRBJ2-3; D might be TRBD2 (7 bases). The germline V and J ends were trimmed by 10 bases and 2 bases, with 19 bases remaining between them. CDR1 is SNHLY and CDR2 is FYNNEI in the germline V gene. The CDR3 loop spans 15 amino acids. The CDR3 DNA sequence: TGTGCCATGACCTTTAGGCGGGGGCACACAGATACGCAGTATTTT. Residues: CAMTFRRGHTDTQYF.

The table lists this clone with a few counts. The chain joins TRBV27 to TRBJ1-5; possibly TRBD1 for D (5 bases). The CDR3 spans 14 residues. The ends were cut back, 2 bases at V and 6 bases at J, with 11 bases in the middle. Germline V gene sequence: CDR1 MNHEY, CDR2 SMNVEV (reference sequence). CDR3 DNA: TGTGCCAGCAGTTTAGCAGGGAGGGGTCAGCCCCAGCATTTT. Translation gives CASSLAGRGQPQHF.

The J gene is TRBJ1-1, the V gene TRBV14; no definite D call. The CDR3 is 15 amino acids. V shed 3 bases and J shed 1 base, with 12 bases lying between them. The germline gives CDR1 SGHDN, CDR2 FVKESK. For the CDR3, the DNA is TGTGCCAGCAGCCACAGCGGGTCTGGGAACACTGAAGCTTTCTTT. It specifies CASSHSGSGNTEAFF.

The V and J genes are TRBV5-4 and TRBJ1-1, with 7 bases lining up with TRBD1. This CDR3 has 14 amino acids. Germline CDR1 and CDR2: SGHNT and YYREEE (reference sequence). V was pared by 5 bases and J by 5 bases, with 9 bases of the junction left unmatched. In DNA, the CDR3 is TGTGCCAGCAGTTCGGGACAGATGGGAACTGAAGCTTTCTTT. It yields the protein CASSSGQMGTEAFF.

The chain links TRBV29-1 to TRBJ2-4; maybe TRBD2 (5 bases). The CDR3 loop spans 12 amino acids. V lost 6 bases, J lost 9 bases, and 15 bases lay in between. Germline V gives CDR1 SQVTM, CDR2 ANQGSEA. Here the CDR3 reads CSVGKGRGIQYF. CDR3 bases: TGCAGCGTGGGGAAAGGGAGAGGCATTCAGTACTTC.

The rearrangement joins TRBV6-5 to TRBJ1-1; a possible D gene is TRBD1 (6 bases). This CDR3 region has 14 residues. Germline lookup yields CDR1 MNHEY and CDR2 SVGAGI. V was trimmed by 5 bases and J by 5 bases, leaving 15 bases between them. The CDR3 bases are TGTGCCAGCAGTGACCCAGGGGATTTTACTGAAGCTTTCTTT. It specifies CASSDPGDFTEAFF.